The present T cell receptor (beta chain) was sequenced within a study of CD8 T cells in ankylosing spondylitis. Regarding this clonotype: Antigen unknown.

Libraries of TCR beta came from quantitative 5'-RACE with molecular barcodes. Via MiXCR, TCRdb re-called the 5' RACE reads, giving one row per CDR3 protein. This sample yields under 250,000 distinct CDR3 sequences, of which over 8.5% are seen a single time; 6% to 8.5% belongs to the top ten. Overall study findings and caveats: The study identified a TCR beta motif of several highly homologous variants that appeared characteristic of ankylosing spondylitis blood. Disease-linked clones reportedly showed significant enrichment in matched ankylosing spondylitis synovial fluid.

Germline V gene sequence: CDR1 SGHRS, CDR2 YFSETQ. The ends were cut back, 0 bases at V and 2 bases at J, with 14 bases in the middle. CDR3 size: 16 residues. The sequence was collected from a male donor with ankylosing spondylitis or in good health (not recorded which). This chain joins TRBV5-1 and TRBJ2-5; no definite D call. The sample taken for sequencing was blood, either unsorted or a sorted T cell fraction (not recorded which). CDR3 in DNA: TGCGCCAGCAGCTTGGTTCGCGGTACTTTTCAAGAGACCCAGTACTTC. Its translation: CASSLVRGTFQETQYF. The variable domain in full, with the rest retrieved from reference TRBV5-1 and TRBJ2-5, is KAGVTQTPRYLIKTRGQQVTLSCSPISGHRSVSWYQQTPGQGLQFLFEYFSETQRNKGNFPGRFSGRQFSNSRSEMNVSTLELGDSALYLCASSLVRGTFQETQYFGPGTRLLVL.